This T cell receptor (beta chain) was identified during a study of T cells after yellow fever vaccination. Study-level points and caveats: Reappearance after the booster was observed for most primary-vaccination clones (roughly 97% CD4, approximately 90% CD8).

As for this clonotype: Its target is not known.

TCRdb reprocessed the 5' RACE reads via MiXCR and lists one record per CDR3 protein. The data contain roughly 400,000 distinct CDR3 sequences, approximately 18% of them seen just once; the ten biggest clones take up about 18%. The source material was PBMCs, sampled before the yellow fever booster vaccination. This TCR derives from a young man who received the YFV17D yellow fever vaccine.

CDR3 nucleotide sequence: TGTGCCAGCAGCGGGACTTTTAGCAATCAGCCCCAGCATTTT. Protein product: CASSGTFSNQPQHF. The rearrangement links TRBV6-1 to TRBJ1-5; maybe TRBD1 (5 bases). In germline, CDR1 is MNHNS, CDR2 SASEGT. V lost 6 bases to trimming and J lost 0 bases, with 9 bases between them. This CDR3 comprises 14 residues.